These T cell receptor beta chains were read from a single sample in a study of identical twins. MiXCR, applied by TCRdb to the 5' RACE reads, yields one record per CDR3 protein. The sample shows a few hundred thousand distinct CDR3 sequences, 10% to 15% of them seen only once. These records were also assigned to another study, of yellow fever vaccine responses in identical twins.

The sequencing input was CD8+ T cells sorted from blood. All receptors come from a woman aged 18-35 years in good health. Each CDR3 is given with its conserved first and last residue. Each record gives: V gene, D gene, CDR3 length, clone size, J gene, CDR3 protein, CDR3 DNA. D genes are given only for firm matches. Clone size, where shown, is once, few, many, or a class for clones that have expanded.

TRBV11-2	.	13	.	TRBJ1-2	CASSPYGNYGYTF	TGTGCCAGCAGCCCCTACGGGAACTATGGCTACACCTTC
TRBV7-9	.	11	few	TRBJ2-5	CASRERRIQYF	TGTGCCAGCAGGGAGAGACGAATCCAGTACTTC
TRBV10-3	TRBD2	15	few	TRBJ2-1	CAISKWGLAFDEQFF	TGTGCCATCAGTAAATGGGGACTAGCATTCGATGAGCAGTTCTTC
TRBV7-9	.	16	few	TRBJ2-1	CASSPSGSASYNEQFF	TGTGCCAGCAGTCCCTCCGGGAGTGCATCCTACAATGAGCAGTTCTTC
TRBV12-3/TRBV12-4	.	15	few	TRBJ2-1	CASTFLANSYNEQFF	TGTGCCAGCACCTTTCTAGCCAACTCCTACAATGAGCAGTTCTTC
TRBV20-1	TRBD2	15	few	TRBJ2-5	CSATPTSHLQETQYF	TGCAGTGCTACCCCGACTAGCCACCTCCAAGAGACCCAGTACTTC
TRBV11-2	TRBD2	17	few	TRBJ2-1	CASSDQRLAGGGNEQFF	TGTGCCAGCTCAGACCAAAGACTAGCGGGGGGGGGAAATGAGCAGTTCTTC
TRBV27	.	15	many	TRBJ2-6	CASSLGVYGANVLTF	TGTGCCAGCAGTTTAGGGGTTTACGGGGCCAACGTCCTGACTTTC
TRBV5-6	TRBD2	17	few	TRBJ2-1	CASSLWASGSSYNEQFF	TGTGCCAGCAGCTTGTGGGCTAGCGGGAGCTCCTACAATGAGCAGTTCTTC
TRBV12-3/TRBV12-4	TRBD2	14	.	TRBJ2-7	CASSLLAGVEKQYF	TGTGCCAGCAGTTTACTAGCGGGAGTGGAGAAGCAGTACTTC
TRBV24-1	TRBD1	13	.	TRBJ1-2	CATRGQDNYGYTF	TGTGCCACCAGGGGACAGGATAACTATGGCTACACCTTC
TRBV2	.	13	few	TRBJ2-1	CASVPGSYNEQFF	TGTGCCAGCGTCCCTGGATCCTACAATGAGCAGTTCTTC
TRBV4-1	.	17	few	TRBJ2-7	CASSQDGRLTYNYEQYF	TGCGCCAGCAGCCAAGATGGTCGGTTGACCTATAACTACGAGCAGTACTTC
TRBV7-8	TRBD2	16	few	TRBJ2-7	CASSLGAASGSYEQYF	TGTGCCAGCAGCTTAGGGGCGGCTAGCGGATCCTACGAGCAGTACTTC
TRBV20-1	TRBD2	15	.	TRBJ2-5	CSARRGSRRQETQYF	TGCAGTGCTAGGCGGGGGAGCCGGAGGCAAGAGACCCAGTACTTC
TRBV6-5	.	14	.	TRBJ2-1	CASSYDRWGYEQFF	TGTGCCAGCAGTTACGACCGGTGGGGGTATGAGCAGTTCTTC
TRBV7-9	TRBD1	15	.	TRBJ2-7	CASSPRDRGPYEQYF	TGTGCCAGCAGCCCCCGGGACAGGGGACCTTACGAGCAGTACTTC
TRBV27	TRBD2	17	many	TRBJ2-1	CASSLSSGRASYNEQFF	TGTGCCAGCAGTTTATCTTCCGGGAGGGCGAGTTACAATGAGCAGTTCTTC